These T cell receptor beta chains were read from a single sample in a study of cytomegalovirus exposure and HLA in healthy donors. TCRdb keeps only in-frame clones here, not all; method: immunoSEQ multiplex PCR. This table holds fewer than 120,000 clones, 65% to 80% found once. The source material was PBMCs. The receptor source for this set is a woman aged 55-75 years in good health and CMV-seropositive. The CDR3 runs from the conserved cysteine through the conserved F or W. D genes are given only for firm matches. Size is stated for part of the rows, as once, few or many counts, or as a class when the clone is expanded.

>TRBJ1-1|few|14|.|TRBV4-1
TGCGCCAGCAGGTTCGGACAGACAGACACTGAAGCTTTCTTT
CASRFGQTDTEAFF
>TRBJ2-6|.|15|.|TRBV11-2
TGTGCCAGCAGCTCCCCACGGTCTGGGGCCAACGTCCTGACTTTC
CASSSPRSGANVLTF
>TRBJ2-1|.|15|TRBD2|TRBV6-1
TGTGCCAGCAGCCCTTCTAGCGGTAACTACAATGAGCAGTTCTTC
CASSPSSGNYNEQFF
>TRBJ2-7|.|11|.|TRBV11-2
TGTGCCAGCAGCCCTTACTACGAGCAGTACTTC
CASSPYYEQYF
>TRBJ2-1|.|12|.|TRBV25-1
TGTGCCAGCAGTGGTCCGGGCAATGAGCAGTTCTTC
CASSGPGNEQFF
>TRBJ2-2|.|14|.|TRBV6-4
TGTGCCAGCCGCGGGACTCCCGATAGCGGGGAGCTGTTTTTT
CASRGTPDSGELFF
>TRBJ2-1|.|11|.|TRBV9
TGTGCCAGCAGCGCTGACAATGAGCAGTTCTTC
CASSADNEQFF
>TRBJ1-4|.|14|.|TRBV9
TGTGCCAGCAGCGTAGAAGGGAGGAATGAAAAACTGTTTTTT
CASSVEGRNEKLFF
>TRBJ2-7|few|13|.|TRBV5-1
TGCGCCAGCAGCTTGGTCGCGGGCTACGAGCAGTACTTC
CASSLVAGYEQYF
>TRBJ2-1|.|15|.|TRBV5-1
TGCGCCAGCAGCTTCTTTGGGGCAGGGATGGATGAGCAGTTCTTC
CASSFFGAGMDEQFF
>TRBJ1-3|.|14|.|TRBV6-5
TGTGCCAGCAGACCGGGACTCTCTGGAAACACCATATATTTT
CASRPGLSGNTIYF
>TRBJ2-3|few|18|.|TRBV7-8
TGTGCCAGCAGCTTAGTTTCCGCCCGGGACTCTAACACAGATACGCAGTATTTT
CASSLVSARDSNTDTQYF
>TRBJ1-2|.|14|TRBD1|TRBV30
TGTGCCAGTACGACAGGGGAAAGGGGCTATGGCTACACCTTC
CASTTGERGYGYTF
>TRBJ1-1|.|15|.|TRBV9
TGTGCCAGCAGCCAGCGACAGGTTATGAACACTGAAGCTTTCTTT
CASSQRQVMNTEAFF
>TRBJ2-7|.|16|TRBD2|TRBV7-6
TGTGCCAGCAGCATCAGGACTAGCGGGAGCTCCTACGAGCAGTACTTC
CASSIRTSGSSYEQYF
>TRBJ2-1|.|15|TRBD2|TRBV27
TGTGCCAGCAGAAACCTAGCGGCGGAGGACAATGAGCAGTTCTTC
CASRNLAAEDNEQFF
>TRBJ2-1|.|14|TRBD1|TRBV6-5
TGTGCCAGCAGTAGGGACAGGGTAGGCAATGAGCAGTTCTTC
CASSRDRVGNEQFF
>TRBJ2-3|.|12|.|TRBV11-2
TGTGCCAGCAGCCCCTCCACAGATACGCAGTATTTT
CASSPSTDTQYF
>TRBJ2-7|.|14|TRBD2|TRBV6-5
TGTGCCAGCAGTGGGACCGGGGGGTCCTACGAGCAGTACTTC
CASSGTGGSYEQYF
>TRBJ2-7|.|14|.|TRBV6-6
TGTGCCAGCAGTTACTTGGGGGGGCCCTACGAGCAGTACTTC
CASSYLGGPYEQYF
>TRBJ2-7|.|15|TRBD2|TRBV7-3
TGTGCCAGCAGCAGCCTAGCGGGGAGCTCCTACGAGCAGTACTTC
CASSSLAGSSYEQYF
>TRBJ1-3|few|14|.|TRBV6-5
TGTGCCATCATGGTCGATAGCTCTGGAAACACCATATATTTT
CAIMVDSSGNTIYF
>TRBJ2-5|.|14|.|TRBV9
TGTGCCAGCAGCGTAGGGGACTCCCAAGAGACCCAGTACTTC
CASSVGDSQETQYF
>TRBJ1-5|few|13|TRBD1|TRBV6-5
TGTGCCAGCGGGACAGGTCTTGGTCAGCCCCAGCATTTT
CASGTGLGQPQHF
>TRBJ2-3|.|17|TRBD1|TRBV5-4
TGTGCCAGCAGCCTCTACTCCGGGACAGGGGCGGCAGATACGCAGTATTTT
CASSLYSGTGAADTQYF
>TRBJ1-4|.|15|TRBD1|TRBV10-2
TGCGCCAGCAGTGAGCCGGGACAGAATAATGAAAAACTGTTTTTT
CASSEPGQNNEKLFF
>TRBJ2-1|.|15|TRBD2|TRBV7-3
TGTGCCAGCAGCTTAACTAGCGGGATCAGGAATGAGCAGTTCTTC
CASSLTSGIRNEQFF
>TRBJ2-2|.|16|TRBD1|TRBV7-9
TGTGCCAGCAGCCCCCGGGACAGGGGACTCACCGGGGAGCTGTTTTTT
CASSPRDRGLTGELFF
>TRBJ1-3|.|16|TRBD1|TRBV27
TGTGCCAGCAGTCGAGGGACAGGGGAGTCTGGAAACACCATATATTTT
CASSRGTGESGNTIYF
>TRBJ1-4|.|15|TRBD1|TRBV7-2
TGTGCCAGCGGCCAGGGGGGACAGGGCTATGAAAAACTGTTTTTT
CASGQGGQGYEKLFF
>TRBJ2-1|.|15|.|TRBV5-1
TGCGCCAGCAGCTTGGTGAGCGGCTCCTACAATGAGCAGTTCTTC
CASSLVSGSYNEQFF
>TRBJ2-3|once|18|TRBD2|TRBV6-1
TGTGCCAGCAGTGATAACCAATTCGTCGCGGGAGCTAAAGATACGCAGTATTTT
CASSDNQFVAGAKDTQYF
>TRBJ1-2|.|14|.|TRBV5-1
TGCGCCAGCAGCTTGGAGTCAGTCAACTATGGCTACACCTTC
CASSLESVNYGYTF
>TRBJ1-5|.|15|.|TRBV7-6
TGTGCCAGCAGCTTGGAGGGTAGGCGTGGGGGACCCCAGCATTTT
CASSLEGRRGGPQHF
>TRBJ1-1|.|12|.|TRBV6-5
TGTGCCAGCAGTTTCGGAGGGGCTGAAGCTTTCTTT
CASSFGGAEAFF
>TRBJ1-2|once|15|.|TRBV6-1
TGTGCCAGCAGTGACCCGGTGCGGGGGATGACCGGCTACACCTTC
CASSDPVRGMTGYTF
>TRBJ2-3|.|12|.|TRBV10-3
TGTGCCATCTCGAACCGGGCAGATACGCAGTATTTT
CAISNRADTQYF
>TRBJ2-3|.|15|TRBD1|TRBV28
TGTGCCAGCAGTTTGGGGGGACAGGCCACAGATACGCAGTATTTT
CASSLGGQATDTQYF
>TRBJ2-7|.|16|TRBD2|TRBV4-1
TGCGCCAGCAGCAGAAGAAGCGAGCGGGGCTCCTACGAGCAGTACTTC
CASSRRSERGSYEQYF
>TRBJ1-2|.|14|.|TRBV9
TGTGCCAGCAGCGTAGCTACGGGGGTTTATGGCTACACCTTC
CASSVATGVYGYTF
>TRBJ2-7|.|14|.|TRBV19
TGTGCCAGTAGTAGCGGGACCGCTGCCCAGGAGCAGTACTTC
CASSSGTAAQEQYF
>TRBJ2-2|.|16|TRBD2|TRBV9
TGTGCCAGCAGCGTAGCCGCTAGCGGGATCTCCGGGGAGCTGTTTTTT
CASSVAASGISGELFF
>TRBJ1-5|.|16|.|TRBV28
TGTGCCAGCAGTTCAGTACAGGGCTATAGCAATCAGCCCCAGCATTTT
CASSSVQGYSNQPQHF
>TRBJ1-2|.|13|.|TRBV27
TGTGCCAGCAGTCCGACTTGGAGCTATGGCTACACCTTC
CASSPTWSYGYTF
>TRBJ2-7|.|19|TRBD2|TRBV7-9
TGTGCCAGCAGCCCTCAACCGGGACAGGGACTAGCGGGGTCCCTCGAGCAGTACTTC
CASSPQPGQGLAGSLEQYF
>TRBJ2-3|.|14|.|TRBV5-1
TGCGCCAGCAGCTTTGTTCGGGACACAGATACGCAGTATTTT
CASSFVRDTDTQYF
>TRBJ1-1|.|17|.|TRBV16
TGTGCCAGCAGCTACGCCGTTACAGGGCCTGAGGACACTGAAGCTTTCTTT
CASSYAVTGPEDTEAFF
>TRBJ2-1|.|9|.|TRBV29-1
TGCAGCATAGGGACTCCCGAGTTCTTC
CSIGTPEFF
>TRBJ2-7|.|16|TRBD1|TRBV25-1
TGTGCCAGCAGTGAATACCGGACAGGGTGGATGAGCGAGCAGTACTTC
CASSEYRTGWMSEQYF
>TRBJ2-2|.|16|.|TRBV11-3
TGTGCCAGCAGCCCAATACACGCTCCGAACACCGGGGAGCTGTTTTTT
CASSPIHAPNTGELFF
>TRBJ2-1|.|14|.|TRBV9
TGTGCCAGCAGCGAGCCTTCAGGGGATCATGAGCAGTTCTTC
CASSEPSGDHEQFF
>TRBJ2-7|.|13|.|TRBV13
TGTGCCAGCAGCTCTAAAGCCCGCAACGAGCAGTACTTC
CASSSKARNEQYF
>TRBJ2-5|.|15|TRBD1|TRBV23-1
TGCGCCAGCAGTCAATCCGGGGACAGCCAAGAGACCCAGTACTTC
CASSQSGDSQETQYF
>TRBJ2-1|.|15|TRBD2|TRBV9
TGTGCCAGCAGCGTAGGAACTAGCGGGATAGATGAGCAGTTCTTC
CASSVGTSGIDEQFF